The 17 T cell receptor beta chains in this list originate from one sample, sequenced in a study of blood T cells in healthy people across ages. Next came a second PCR, run for about 6 to 12 cycles, which used a sample-barcoded 5' primer along with a J-beta primer mix. TCRdb reanalysed the 5' RACE reads using MiXCR and keeps one entry per CDR3 protein. The sample yields 850,000 to 1,000,000 distinct CDR3 sequences, just over 50% seen once. Sequencing input: blood. The receptors here all came from a woman aged 55-70 years in good health.

This rearrangement joins TRBV20-1 to TRBJ2-1; 8 bases agree with TRBD2. Germline V gene lookup returns CDR1 DFQATT and CDR2 SNEGSKA (reference sequence). J lost 9 bases, V lost 3 bases, and 13 bases had no gene match. The CDR3 is 15 residues long. CDR3 protein: CSASPADSGRSEQFF. CDR3 coding DNA: TGCAGTGCTAGCCCAGCGGACAGCGGGAGAAGTGAGCAGTTCTTC.

This clonotype has more than one count but fewer than ten. The CDR3 sequence is CASSLQGRAYEQYF. For the CDR3, the DNA is TGTGCCAGCAGTCTCCAGGGAAGGGCCTACGAGCAGTACTTC. This chain connects TRBV27 to TRBJ2-7, with D perhaps TRBD1 (5 bases). Per the germline V gene, CDR1 is MNHEY and CDR2 is SMNVEV (reference sequence). Trimming cost V 5 bases and J 2 bases, with 13 bases left between them. This CDR3 comprises 14 residues.

This chain connects TRBV20-1 to TRBJ2-1; tentatively, D is TRBD2 (6 bases). Trimming left V 7 bases short and J 5 bases short, with 12 bases between. The CDR3 length is 12 residues. In germline, CDR1 is DFQATT, CDR2 SNEGSKA (reference sequence). The CDR3 spells CSGPGENNEQFF. The CDR3, as DNA: TGCAGTGGCCCGGGAGAGAACAATGAGCAGTTCTTC.

For this clonotype: At one end the junction does not follow the germline gene, possibly because of a read error. J is TRBJ2-1 and V is TRBV2; D call uncertain. Germline V lookup: CDR1 SNHLY, CDR2 FYNNEI. The CDR3 is 13 residues long. This CDR3 reads CASSEAGFIEQFF. The CDR3 bases are TGCGCCAGCAGTGAAGCTGGCTTTATTGAGCAGTTCTTC.

The chain is built from TRBV11-1 and TRBJ2-1, with D perhaps TRBD2 (6 bases). The CDR3 loop spans 21 amino acids. Germline assignment: CDR1 SGHAT and CDR2 FQDESV (reference sequence). The V gene lost 5 bases and the J gene lost 7 bases, with 36 bases spanning the gap. This CDR3 reads CASSNLQFLLGAGNRRNEQFF. The CDR3, as DNA: TGTGCCAGCAGCAACTTACAGTTTCTGCTAGGGGCGGGGAATAGGAGGAATGAGCAGTTCTTC.

The sample holds one count of this clonotype. The gene calls are TRBV20-1 and TRBJ2-5, with TRBD1 identical over 9 bases. The J call may be mistaken, given a closer DNA end match to TRBJ2-7. Germline-derived CDR1 and CDR2 are DFQATT and SNEGSKA (reference sequence). This CDR3 spans 14 amino acids. As DNA, the CDR3 is TGCAGTGCTAGACACCGACAGGGGGTCTCCGAGCAGTACTTC. It specifies CSARHRQGVSEQYF.

The chain carries TRBV6-6 and TRBJ2-7; possibly TRBD1 or TRBD2 for D (5 bases each). This CDR3 contains 14 residues. Per the germline V gene, CDR1 is MNHNY and CDR2 is SVGAGI (reference sequence). V gave up 5 bases and J gave up 2 bases, with 13 bases separating them. CDR3 in DNA: TGTGCCAGCAGTACTCCGGGACGAACCTACGAGCAGTACTTC. Its translation: CASSTPGRTYEQYF.

Points on this clonotype: An end of the junction differs from the germline gene, which may be a read error. This chain joins TRBV4-1 and TRBJ2-5; 11 nucleotides match TRBD2. The CDR3 extends over 19 amino acids. CDR1 is MGHRA and CDR2 is YSYEKL in the germline V gene. CDR3 residues: CASGQDAYIGSGREETQYF. The DNA for the CDR3 is TGCGCCAGCGGCCAAGATGCGTACATCGGTAGCGGGAGGGAGGAGACCCAGTACTTC.

V is TRBV6-2 or TRBV6-3 and J is TRBJ2-3; 9 nucleotides line up with TRBD2. The CDR3 extends over 14 amino acids. Germline V CDR1 and CDR2: MNHEY, SVGEGT. The V segment lost 8 bases and the J segment 0 bases; nucleotides outside the gene matches: 3. CDR3 amino acids: CASRGLASTDTQYF. DNA of the CDR3: TGTGCCAGCCGGGGACTAGCAAGCACAGATACGCAGTATTTT.

This clonotype was picked up a small number of times. The genes are TRBV4-3 and TRBJ2-7; TRBD1 is a possible D gene (5 bases). Germline loops: CDR1 LGHNA, CDR2 YSLEER. This CDR3 is 15 amino acids long. Trimming removed 4 bases at V and 4 bases at J, with 17 bases between. DNA for the CDR3: TGCGCCAGCAGCCGACACTTTGACAGTAGATACGAGCAGTACTTC. Protein: CASSRHFDSRYEQYF.

The V and J genes are TRBV29-1 and TRBJ1-5, with TRBD1 as a possible D gene (6 bases). The length of the CDR3 is 13 residues. Germline-derived CDR1 and CDR2 are SQVTM and ANQGSEA. The V and J ends lost 6 bases and 7 bases respectively, with 16 bases between them. The CDR3 here is CSVGGRRGQPQHF. For the CDR3, the DNA is TGCAGCGTAGGGGGGAGGCGAGGCCAGCCCCAGCATTTT.

This clonotype has just a few counts. The gene calls are TRBV29-1 and TRBJ2-3; 9 bases are shared with TRBD1. Germline trimming cut 4 bases from V and 2 bases from J; bases unmatched to any gene: 7. The CDR3 runs 15 residues. The germline V gene encodes CDR1 SQVTM and CDR2 ANQGSEA. The CDR3 DNA sequence: TGCAGCGTTGGGGCCGGGACAGGGAACACAGATACGCAGTATTTT. Its protein product is CSVGAGTGNTDTQYF.

A few counts support this clonotype. CDR3 region: CSASDGNYGYTF. CDR3 coding DNA: TGCAGTGCTAGTGACGGAAACTATGGCTACACCTTC. This chain uses TRBV20-1 with TRBJ1-2; no reliable D call. V lost 3 bases to trimming and J lost 2 bases, with 7 bases between them. Germline-derived CDR1 and CDR2 are DFQATT and SNEGSKA (reference sequence). This CDR3 is built from 12 residues.

CDR3 residues: CASEWAGANEKLFF. The CDR3 region has the DNA TGTGCCAGTGAGTGGGCAGGGGCGAATGAAAAACTGTTTTTT. The rearrangement joins TRBV9 to TRBJ1-4, with D perhaps TRBD1 (6 bases). Trimming took 8 bases from V and 5 from J, leaving 16 bases between them. Germline CDR1 SGDLS, CDR2 YYNGEE. CDR3 length equals 14 residues.

The V call is TRBV10-3, the J call TRBJ2-1; 13 bases are shared with TRBD2. The germline gives CDR1 ENHRY, CDR2 SYGVKD. The trim removed 2 bases at V and 10 bases at J, leaving 11 bases unmatched. The CDR3 is 17 amino acids. DNA of the CDR3: TGTGCCATCAGTGAGCCTTCACTAGCGGGAGGGCCGAGAGAGCAGTTCTTC. Its protein is CAISEPSLAGGPREQFF.

This clonotype occurred a few times. J is TRBJ2-1 and V is TRBV7-2; 7 nucleotides match TRBD2. Germline V CDR1 and CDR2: SGHTA, FQGNSA. V was clipped by 7 bases and J by 3 bases; unmatched bases: 12. This CDR3 is built from 16 residues. The CDR3 nucleotides are TGTGCCAGCACCAACCGGGGGGTGTCCCGCTACAATGAGCAGTTCTTC. Translating gives CASTNRGVSRYNEQFF.

This clonotype was detected only a few times. This chain links TRBV4-2 with TRBJ2-3, with TRBD2 matching over 8 bases. The CDR3 is 16 amino acids. The trim removed 2 bases at V and 2 bases at J, leaving 6 bases unmatched. Looked up from germline, CDR1 is LGHNA and CDR2 is YNFKEQ. CDR3: CASSQNAGGDTDTQYF. DNA of the CDR3: TGTGCCAGCAGCCAAAACGCGGGAGGTGACACAGATACGCAGTATTTT.